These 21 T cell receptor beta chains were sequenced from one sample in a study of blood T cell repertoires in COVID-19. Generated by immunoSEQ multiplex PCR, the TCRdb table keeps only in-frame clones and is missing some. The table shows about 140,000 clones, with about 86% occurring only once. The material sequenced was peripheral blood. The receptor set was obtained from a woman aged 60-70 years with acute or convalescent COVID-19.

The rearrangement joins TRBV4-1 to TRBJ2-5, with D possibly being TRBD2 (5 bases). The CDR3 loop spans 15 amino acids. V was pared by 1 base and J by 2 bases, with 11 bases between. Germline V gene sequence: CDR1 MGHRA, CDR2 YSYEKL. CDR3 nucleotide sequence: TGCGCCAGCAGCCAAGGGACTGTTCTTCAAGAGACCCAGTACTTC. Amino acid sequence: CASSQGTVLQETQYF.

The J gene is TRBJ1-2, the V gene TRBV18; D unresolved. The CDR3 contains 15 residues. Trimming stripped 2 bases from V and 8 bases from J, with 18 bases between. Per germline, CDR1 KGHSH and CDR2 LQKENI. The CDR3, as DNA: TGTGCCAGCTCACCAAACCCCCGGCAGTCGGGGGGCTACACCTTC. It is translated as CASSPNPRQSGGYTF.

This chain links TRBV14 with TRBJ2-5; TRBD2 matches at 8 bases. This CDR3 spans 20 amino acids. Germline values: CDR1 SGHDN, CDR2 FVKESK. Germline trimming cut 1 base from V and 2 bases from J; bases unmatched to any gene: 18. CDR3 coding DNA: TGTGCCAGCAGCCAAGTACTATGGATCCGGGGGGGCGGAGAACAAGAGACCCAGTACTTC. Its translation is CASSQVLWIRGGGEQETQYF.

The DNA of the CDR3 is TGTGCCAGCTCCACAAATACACAAGAGACCCAGTACTTC. Translation gives CASSTNTQETQYF. The chain recombines TRBV18 with TRBJ2-5; D gene uncertain. Germline CDR1 KGHSH, CDR2 LQKENI. V was trimmed by 6 bases and J by 2 bases, leaving 10 bases between them. The CDR3 sequence is 13 residues long.

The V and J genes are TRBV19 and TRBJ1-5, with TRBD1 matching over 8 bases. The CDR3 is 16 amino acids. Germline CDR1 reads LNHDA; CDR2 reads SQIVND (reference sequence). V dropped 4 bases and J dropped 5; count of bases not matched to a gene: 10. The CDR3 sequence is CASSTASDRAYQPQHF. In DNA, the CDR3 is TGTGCCAGTAGTACCGCCTCGGACAGGGCATATCAGCCCCAGCATTTT.

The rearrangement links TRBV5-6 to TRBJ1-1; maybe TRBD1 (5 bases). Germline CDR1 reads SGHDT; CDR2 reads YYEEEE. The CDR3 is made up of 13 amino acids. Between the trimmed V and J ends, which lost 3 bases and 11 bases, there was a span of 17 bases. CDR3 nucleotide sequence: TGTGCCAGCAGCTCCGGACCCTCCCGGGGGGCTTTCTTT. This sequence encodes CASSSGPSRGAFF.

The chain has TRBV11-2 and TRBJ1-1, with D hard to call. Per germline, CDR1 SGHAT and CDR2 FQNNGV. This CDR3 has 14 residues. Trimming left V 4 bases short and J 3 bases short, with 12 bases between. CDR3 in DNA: TGTGCCAGCAGCTCAACCTGGGGAGACACTGAAGCTTTCTTT. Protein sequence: CASSSTWGDTEAFF.

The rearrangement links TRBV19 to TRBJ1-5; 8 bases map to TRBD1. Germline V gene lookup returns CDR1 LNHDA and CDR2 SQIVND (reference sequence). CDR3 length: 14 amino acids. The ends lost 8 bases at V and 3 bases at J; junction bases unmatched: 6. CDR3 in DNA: TGTGCCAGTCGACACAGGGGGGACAATCAGCCCCAGCATTTT. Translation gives CASRHRGDNQPQHF.

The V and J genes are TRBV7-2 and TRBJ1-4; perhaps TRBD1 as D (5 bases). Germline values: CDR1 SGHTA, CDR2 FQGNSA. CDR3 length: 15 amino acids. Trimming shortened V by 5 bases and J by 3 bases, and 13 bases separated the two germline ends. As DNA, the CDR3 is TGTGCCAGCAGCCCCCACCAGGGTTCTAATGAAAAACTGTTTTTT. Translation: CASSPHQGSNEKLFF.

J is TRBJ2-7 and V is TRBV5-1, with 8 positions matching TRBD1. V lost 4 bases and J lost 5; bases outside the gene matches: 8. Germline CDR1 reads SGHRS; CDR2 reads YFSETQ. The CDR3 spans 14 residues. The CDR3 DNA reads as TGCGCCAGCAGCCGGGAACCGACAGGGGACGAGCAGTACTTC. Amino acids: CASSREPTGDEQYF.

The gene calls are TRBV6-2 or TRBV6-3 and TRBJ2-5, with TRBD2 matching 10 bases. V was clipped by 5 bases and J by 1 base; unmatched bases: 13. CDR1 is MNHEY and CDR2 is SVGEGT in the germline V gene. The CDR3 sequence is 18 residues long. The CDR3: CASSRGLATGPGQETQYF. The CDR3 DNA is TGTGCCAGCAGTCGGGGACTAGCGACCGGCCCCGGCCAAGAGACCCAGTACTTC.

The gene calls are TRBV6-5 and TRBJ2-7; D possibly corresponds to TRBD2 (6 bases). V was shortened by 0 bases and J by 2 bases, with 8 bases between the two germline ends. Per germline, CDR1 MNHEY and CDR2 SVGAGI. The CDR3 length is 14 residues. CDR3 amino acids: CASSYSEGTYEQYF. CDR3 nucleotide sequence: TGTGCCAGCAGTTACTCGGAGGGGACCTACGAGCAGTACTTC.

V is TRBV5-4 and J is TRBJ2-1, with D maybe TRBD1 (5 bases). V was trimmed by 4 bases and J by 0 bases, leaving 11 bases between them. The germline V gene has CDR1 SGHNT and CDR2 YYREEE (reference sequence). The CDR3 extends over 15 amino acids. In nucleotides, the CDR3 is TGTGCCAGCAGCAGGGGATCGAGCTCCTACAATGAGCAGTTCTTC. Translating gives CASSRGSSSYNEQFF.

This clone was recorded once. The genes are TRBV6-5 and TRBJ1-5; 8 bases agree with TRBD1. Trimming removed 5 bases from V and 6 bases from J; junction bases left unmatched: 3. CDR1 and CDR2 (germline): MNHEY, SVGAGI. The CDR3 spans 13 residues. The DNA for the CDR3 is TGTGCCAGCAGTCCTGACAGGGGTCAGCCCCAGCATTTT. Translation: CASSPDRGQPQHF.

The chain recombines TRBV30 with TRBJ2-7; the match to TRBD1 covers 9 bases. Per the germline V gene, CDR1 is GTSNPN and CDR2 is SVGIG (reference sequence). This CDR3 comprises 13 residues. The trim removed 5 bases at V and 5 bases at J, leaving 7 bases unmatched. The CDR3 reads CAWRRDRVDEQYF. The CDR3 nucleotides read TGTGCCTGGCGCCGGGACAGGGTAGACGAGCAGTACTTC.

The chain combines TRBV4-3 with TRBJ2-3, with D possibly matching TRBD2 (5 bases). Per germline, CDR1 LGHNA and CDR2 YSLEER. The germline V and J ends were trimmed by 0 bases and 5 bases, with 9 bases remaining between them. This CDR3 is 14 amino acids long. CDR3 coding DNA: TGCGCCAGCAGCCAAGAACGGAGCGGAGATACGCAGTATTTT. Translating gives CASSQERSGDTQYF.

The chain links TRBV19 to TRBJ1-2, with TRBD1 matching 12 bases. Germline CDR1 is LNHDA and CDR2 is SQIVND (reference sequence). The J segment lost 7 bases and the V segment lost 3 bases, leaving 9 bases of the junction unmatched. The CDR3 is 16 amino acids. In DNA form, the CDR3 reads TGTGCCAGTAGTATTGGCGGGGGACAGGGGGCTTCTGGCTACACCTTC. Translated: CASSIGGGQGASGYTF.

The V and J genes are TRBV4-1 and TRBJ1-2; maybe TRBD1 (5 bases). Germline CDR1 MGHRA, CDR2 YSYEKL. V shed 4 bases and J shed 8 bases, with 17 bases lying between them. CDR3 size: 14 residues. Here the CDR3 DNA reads TGCGCCAGCAGCCCCAGGGAGGGGCCAGAGGGCTACACCTTC. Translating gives CASSPREGPEGYTF.

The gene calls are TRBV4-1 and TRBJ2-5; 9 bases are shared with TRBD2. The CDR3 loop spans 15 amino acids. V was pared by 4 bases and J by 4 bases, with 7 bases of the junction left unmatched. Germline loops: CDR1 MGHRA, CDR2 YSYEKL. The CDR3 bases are TGCGCCAGCAGCCCTACCGCGGGGGGGGGAGAGACCCAGTACTTC. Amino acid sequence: CASSPTAGGGETQYF.

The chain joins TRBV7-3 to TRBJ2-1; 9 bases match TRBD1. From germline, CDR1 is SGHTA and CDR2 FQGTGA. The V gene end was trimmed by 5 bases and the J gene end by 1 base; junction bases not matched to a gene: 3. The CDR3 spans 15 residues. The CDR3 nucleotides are TGTGCCAGCAGCCTCGGGACAGGGTCCTACAATGAGCAGTTCTTC. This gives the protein CASSLGTGSYNEQFF.

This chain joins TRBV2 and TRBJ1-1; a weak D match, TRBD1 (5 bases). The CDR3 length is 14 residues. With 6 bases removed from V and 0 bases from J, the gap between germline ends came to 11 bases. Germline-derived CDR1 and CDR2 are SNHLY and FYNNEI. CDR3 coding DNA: TGTGCCAGCAGAGTTCAGGGTATGAACACTGAAGCTTTCTTT. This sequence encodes CASRVQGMNTEAFF.